The next 3 T cell receptor beta chains were all read from a single sample in a study of regulatory T cells in long-lasting Graves disease. Time point described: persistent/refractory GD, antithyroid drugs over 5 years with positive TRAb. Following extraction of RNA from PBMCs, that RNA was used to make the TCR library. To make TCR beta libraries, researchers used iRepertoire HTBI primers and Arm-PCR of CDR3 regions. MiXCR, applied by TCRdb to the multiplex PCR reads, yields one record per CDR3 protein. The sample has approximately 400,000 distinct CDR3 sequences, 20% to 25% seen once; the top ten hold around 21%. This specimen was peripheral blood mononuclear cells (PBMCs), taken when the disease was refractory, from a patient treated with antithyroid drugs. Source of these receptors: a female donor with Graves disease.

The chain employs TRBV7-9 and TRBJ2-5; D not resolved. Trimming removed 2 bases at V and 3 bases at J, with 7 bases between. This CDR3 has 13 residues. Germline CDR1 reads SEHNR; CDR2 reads FQNEAQ (reference sequence). CDR3 loop: CASSLIPEETQYF. DNA of the CDR3: TGTGCCAGCAGCTTAATACCTGAAGAGACCCAGTACTTC.

The rearrangement uses TRBV19 and TRBJ1-2; TRBD1 agrees at 12 bases. Germline CDR1 is LNHDA and CDR2 is SQIVND (reference sequence). The CDR3 consists of 19 residues. V dropped 4 bases and J dropped 12; count of bases not matched to a gene: 24. The CDR3 DNA reads as TGTGCCAGTAGTAGCCTCTTTGGGGGACAGGGGGCGGGTAGCCCCGTAAACACCTTC. This translates into CASSSLFGGQGAGSPVNTF. Variable domain in full (rest from reference TRBV19 and TRBJ1-2): DGGITQSPKYLFRKEGQNVTLSCEQNLNHDAMYWYRQDPGQGLRLIYYSQIVNDFQKGDIAEGYSVSREKKESFPLTVTSAQKNPTAFYLCASSSLFGGQGAGSPVNTFGSGTRLTVV.

This clonotype was seen more than once but under ten times. The chain is built from TRBV5-6 and TRBJ1-2; D may be TRBD1 (5 bases). V dropped 3 bases and J dropped 3 bases, with 12 bases sitting between them. This CDR3 region has 14 residues. CDR1 SGHDT and CDR2 YYEEEE come from the germline V gene. The CDR3 DNA is TGTGCCAGCAGCTACTCCGGGGCGGACTATGGCTACACCTTC. It yields the protein CASSYSGADYGYTF. The variable domain in full, with the rest retrieved from reference TRBV5-6 and TRBJ1-2, is DAGVTQSPTHLIKTRGQQVTLRCSPKSGHDTVSWYQQALGQGPQFIFQYYEEEERQRGNFPDRFSGHQFPNYSSELNVNALLLGDSALYLCASSYSGADYGYTFGSGTRLTVV.